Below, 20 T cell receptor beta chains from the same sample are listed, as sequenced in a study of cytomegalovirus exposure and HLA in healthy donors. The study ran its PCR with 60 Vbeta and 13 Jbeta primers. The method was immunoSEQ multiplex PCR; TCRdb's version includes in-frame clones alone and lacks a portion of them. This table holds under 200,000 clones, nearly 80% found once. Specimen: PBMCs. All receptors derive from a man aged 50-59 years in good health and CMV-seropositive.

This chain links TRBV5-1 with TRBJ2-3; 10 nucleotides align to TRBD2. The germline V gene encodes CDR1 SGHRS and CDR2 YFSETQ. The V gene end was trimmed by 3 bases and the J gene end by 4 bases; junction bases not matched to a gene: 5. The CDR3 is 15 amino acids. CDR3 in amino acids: CASSYLAGAADTQYF. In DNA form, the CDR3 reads TGCGCCAGCAGCTACCTAGCGGGGGCCGCAGATACGCAGTATTTT.

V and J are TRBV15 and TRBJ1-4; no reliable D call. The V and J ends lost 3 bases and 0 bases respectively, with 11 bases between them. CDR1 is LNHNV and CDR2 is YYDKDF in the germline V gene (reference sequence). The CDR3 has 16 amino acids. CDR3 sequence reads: CATSSLGGPTNEKLFF. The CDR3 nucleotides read TGTGCCACCAGCAGCCTAGGAGGGCCAACTAATGAAAAACTGTTTTTT.

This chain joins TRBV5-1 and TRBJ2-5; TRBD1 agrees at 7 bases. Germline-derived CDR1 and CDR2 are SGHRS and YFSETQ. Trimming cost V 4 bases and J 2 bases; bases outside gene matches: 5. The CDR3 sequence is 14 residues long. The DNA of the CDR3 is TGCGCCAGCAGCCACGGGACAGTTCAAGAGACCCAGTACTTC. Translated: CASSHGTVQETQYF.

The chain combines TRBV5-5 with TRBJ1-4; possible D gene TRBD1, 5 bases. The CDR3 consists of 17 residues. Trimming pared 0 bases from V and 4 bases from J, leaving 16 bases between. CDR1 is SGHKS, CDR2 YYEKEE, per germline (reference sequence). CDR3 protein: CASSLAEGYQGNEKLFF. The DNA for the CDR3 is TGTGCCAGCAGCTTGGCCGAAGGATATCAGGGTAATGAAAAACTGTTTTTT.

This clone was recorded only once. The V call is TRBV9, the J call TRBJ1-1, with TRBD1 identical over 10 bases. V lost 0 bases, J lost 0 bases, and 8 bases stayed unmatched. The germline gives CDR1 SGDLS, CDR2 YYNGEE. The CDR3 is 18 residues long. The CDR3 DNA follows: TGTGCCAGCAGCGTAGCTTCACGGACAGGGGGGCTGAACACTGAAGCTTTCTTT. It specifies CASSVASRTGGLNTEAFF.

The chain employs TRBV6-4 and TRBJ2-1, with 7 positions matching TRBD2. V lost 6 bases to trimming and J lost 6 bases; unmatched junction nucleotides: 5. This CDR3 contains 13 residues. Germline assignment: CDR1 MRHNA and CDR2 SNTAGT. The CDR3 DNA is TGTGCCAGCAGAAAGACTAGCTCCAATGAGCAGTTCTTC. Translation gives CASRKTSSNEQFF.

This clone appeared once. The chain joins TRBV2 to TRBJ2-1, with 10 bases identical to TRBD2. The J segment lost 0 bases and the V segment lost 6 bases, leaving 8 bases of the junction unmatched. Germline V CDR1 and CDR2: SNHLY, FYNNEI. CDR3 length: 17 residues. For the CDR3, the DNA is TGTGCCAGCAGGATGGAGCGGGGGGGAAGCTCCTACAATGAGCAGTTCTTC. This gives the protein CASRMERGGSSYNEQFF. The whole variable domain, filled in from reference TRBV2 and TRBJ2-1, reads EPEVTQTPSHQVTQMGQEVILRCVPISNHLYFYWYRQILGQKVEFLVSFYNNEISEKSEIFDDQFSVERPDGSNFTLKIRSTKLEDSAMYFCASRMERGGSSYNEQFFGPGTRLTVL.

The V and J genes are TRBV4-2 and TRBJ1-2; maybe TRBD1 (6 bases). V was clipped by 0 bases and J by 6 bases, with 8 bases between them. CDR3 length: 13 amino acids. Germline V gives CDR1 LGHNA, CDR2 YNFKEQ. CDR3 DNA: TGTGCCAGCAGCCAAGACAGGGGAAATGGCTACACCTTC. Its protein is CASSQDRGNGYTF.

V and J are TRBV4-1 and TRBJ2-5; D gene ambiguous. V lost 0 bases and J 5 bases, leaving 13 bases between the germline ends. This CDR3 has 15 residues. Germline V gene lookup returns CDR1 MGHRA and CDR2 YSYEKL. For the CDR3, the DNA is TGCGCCAGCAGCCAAGACCCAGTTACCTGGGAGACCCAGTACTTC. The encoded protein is CASSQDPVTWETQYF.

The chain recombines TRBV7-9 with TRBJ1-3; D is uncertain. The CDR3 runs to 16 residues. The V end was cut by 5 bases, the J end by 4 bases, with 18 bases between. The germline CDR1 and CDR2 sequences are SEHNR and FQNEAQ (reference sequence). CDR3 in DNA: TGTGCCAGCAGCCCTGACAATCAGGTGCTCGGAAACACCATATATTTT. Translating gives CASSPDNQVLGNTIYF.

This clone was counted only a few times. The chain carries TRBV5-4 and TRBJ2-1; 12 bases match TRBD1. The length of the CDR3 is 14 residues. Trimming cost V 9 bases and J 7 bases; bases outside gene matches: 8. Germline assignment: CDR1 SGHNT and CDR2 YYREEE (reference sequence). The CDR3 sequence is CATHRDRGRNEQFF. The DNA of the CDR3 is TGTGCCACCCATAGGGACAGGGGGCGGAATGAGCAGTTCTTC.

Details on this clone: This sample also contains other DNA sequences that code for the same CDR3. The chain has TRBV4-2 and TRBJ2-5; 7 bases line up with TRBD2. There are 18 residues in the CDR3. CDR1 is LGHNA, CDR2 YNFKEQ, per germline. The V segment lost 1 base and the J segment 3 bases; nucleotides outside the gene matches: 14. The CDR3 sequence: CASSQGGGMTNSKETQYF. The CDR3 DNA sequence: TGTGCCAGCAGCCAAGGGGGGGGGATGACTAATTCGAAAGAGACCCAGTACTTC.

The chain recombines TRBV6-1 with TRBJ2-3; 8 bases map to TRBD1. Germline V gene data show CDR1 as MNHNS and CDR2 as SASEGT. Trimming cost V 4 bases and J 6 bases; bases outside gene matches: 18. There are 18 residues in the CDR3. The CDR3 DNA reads TGTGCCAGCAGTGGGAAACTGACAGGGACAGGTAGTATGGATACGCAGTATTTT. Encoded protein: CASSGKLTGTGSMDTQYF.

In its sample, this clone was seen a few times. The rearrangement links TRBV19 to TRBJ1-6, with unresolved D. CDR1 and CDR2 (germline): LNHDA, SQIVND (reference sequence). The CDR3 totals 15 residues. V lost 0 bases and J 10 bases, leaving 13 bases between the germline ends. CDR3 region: CASSIDPQARSPLHF. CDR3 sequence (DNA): TGTGCCAGTAGTATAGATCCGCAGGCCCGGTCACCCCTCCACTTT.

CDR3 in amino acids: CASSVKPGGLDTEAFF. The CDR3 bases are TGCGCCAGCAGCGTGAAGCCCGGGGGGTTGGACACTGAAGCTTTCTTT. The chain employs TRBV5-1 and TRBJ1-1, with D perhaps TRBD1 (5 bases). The germline gives CDR1 SGHRS, CDR2 YFSETQ. Trimming removed 4 bases from V and 3 bases from J, with 19 bases in between. The CDR3 runs 16 residues.

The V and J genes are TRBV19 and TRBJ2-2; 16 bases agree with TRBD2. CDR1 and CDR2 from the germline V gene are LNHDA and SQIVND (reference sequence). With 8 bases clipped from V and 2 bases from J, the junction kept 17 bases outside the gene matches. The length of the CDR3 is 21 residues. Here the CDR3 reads CASVPTPGTSGGAGNTGELFF. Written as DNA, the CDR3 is TGTGCCAGTGTACCTACCCCCGGGACTAGCGGGGGGGCCGGAAACACCGGGGAGCTGTTTTTT.

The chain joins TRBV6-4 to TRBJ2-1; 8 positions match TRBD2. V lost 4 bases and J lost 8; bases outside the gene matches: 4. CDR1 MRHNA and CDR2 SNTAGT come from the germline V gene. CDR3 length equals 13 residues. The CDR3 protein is CASSAGGAYEQFF. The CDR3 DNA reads TGTGCCAGCAGTGCCGGGGGGGCCTATGAGCAGTTCTTC.

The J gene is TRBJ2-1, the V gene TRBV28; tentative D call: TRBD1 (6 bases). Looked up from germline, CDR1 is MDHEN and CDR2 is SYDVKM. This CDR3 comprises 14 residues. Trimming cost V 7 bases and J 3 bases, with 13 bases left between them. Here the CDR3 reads CASNLGAHYNEQFF. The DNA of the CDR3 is TGTGCCAGCAATCTGGGGGCGCACTACAATGAGCAGTTCTTC.

CDR3 amino acids: CASSVGTGDNYGYTF. The CDR3 DNA is TGTGCCAGCAGCGTAGGAACGGGGGATAACTATGGCTACACCTTC. The rearrangement joins TRBV9 to TRBJ1-2; TRBD1 might be the D (5 bases). Trimming took 0 bases from V and 1 from J, leaving 10 bases between them. The CDR3 is made up of 15 amino acids. The germline V gene has CDR1 SGDLS and CDR2 YYNGEE.

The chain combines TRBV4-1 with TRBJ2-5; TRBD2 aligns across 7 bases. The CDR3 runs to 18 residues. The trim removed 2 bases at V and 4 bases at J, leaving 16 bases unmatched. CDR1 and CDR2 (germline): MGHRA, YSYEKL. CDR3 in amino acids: CASSQHFGGSSLTETQYF. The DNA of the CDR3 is TGCGCCAGCAGCCAACACTTCGGGGGGTCTAGTCTGACAGAGACCCAGTACTTC.